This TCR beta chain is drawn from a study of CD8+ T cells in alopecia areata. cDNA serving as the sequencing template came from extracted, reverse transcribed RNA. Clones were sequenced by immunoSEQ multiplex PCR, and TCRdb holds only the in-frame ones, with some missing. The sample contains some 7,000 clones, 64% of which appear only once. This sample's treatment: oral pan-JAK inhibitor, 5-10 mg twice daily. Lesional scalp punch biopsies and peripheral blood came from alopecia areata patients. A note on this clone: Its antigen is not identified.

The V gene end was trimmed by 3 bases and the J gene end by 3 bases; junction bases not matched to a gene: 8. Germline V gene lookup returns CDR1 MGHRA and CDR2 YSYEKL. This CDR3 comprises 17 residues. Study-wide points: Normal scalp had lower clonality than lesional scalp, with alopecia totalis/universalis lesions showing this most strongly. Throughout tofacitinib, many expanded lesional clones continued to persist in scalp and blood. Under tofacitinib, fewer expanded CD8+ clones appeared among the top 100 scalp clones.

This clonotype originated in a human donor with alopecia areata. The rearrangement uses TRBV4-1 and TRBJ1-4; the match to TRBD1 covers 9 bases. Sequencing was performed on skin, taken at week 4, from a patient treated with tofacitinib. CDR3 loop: CASSQSGTGTANEKLFF. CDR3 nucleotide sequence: TGCGCCAGCAGCCAGTCCGGGACAGGGACGGCTAATGAAAAACTGTTTTTT.